This TCR beta chain emerged from a study of Ad26.COV2.S vaccination and SARS-CoV-2 variants. Findings and limits, study-wide: Substantial breadth was reportedly displayed by spike-specific CD8+ and CD4+ T cell responses after vaccination.

Turning to this clone: Antigen specificity is unknown.

The table came from immunoSEQ multiplex PCR; TCRdb's copy has only in-frame clones and leaves some out. Of 350,000 to 500,000 clones in the sample, approximately 90% were seen once. Treatment reported: over 15 received Ad26.COV2.S at low or high dose, single or two shots; roughly 5 received placebo; per-sample allocation not given. Sampling occurred on day 63 after the first vaccine or placebo injection. A Boston adult aged 18-55 years was the donor. What was given as vaccine was an Ad26 vector encoding Wuhan-strain SARS-CoV-2 spike. The CDR3 contains 14 residues. V was pared by 4 bases and J by 4 bases, with 11 bases between. The germline V gene encodes CDR1 SGHRS and CDR2 YFSETQ.

This rearrangement joins TRBV5-1 to TRBJ2-2, with D possibly being TRBD1 (6 bases). This receptor was taken from a person aged 18-60 years who received the Ad26.COV2.S COVID-19 vaccine or a placebo. The specimen comprised peripheral blood, sampled in a trial of Ad26.COV2.S vaccine versus placebo. The CDR3 protein is CASSGQGTTGELFF. The CDR3 DNA reads TGCGCCAGCAGCGGCCAGGGGACCACCGGGGAGCTGTTTTTT.